This T cell receptor (beta chain) comes out of a study of blood T cells in healthy people across ages. Remarks on this clonotype: Its antigen is undetermined.

The study drew donors from healthy Caucasian individuals in Russia aged roughly 6 to 90. With a J-beta primer mix and a sample-barcoded 5' primer, a second PCR ran roughly 6 to 11 cycles. A template-switch adaptor that had 12 random nucleotides put a tag on each cDNA molecule. TCRdb recomputed calls from the 5' RACE reads with MiXCR, one row per CDR3 protein. The repertoire holds hundreds of thousands of distinct CDR3 sequences, with roughly 20% as singletons. Whole-study findings and limits: There was no known CMV status for donors, so expanded clonotype changes were possibly confounded.

Looked up from germline, CDR1 is SGDLS and CDR2 is YYNGEE. The CDR3 has 14 residues. V lost 4 bases, J lost 4 bases, and 6 bases stayed unmatched. Sequences were obtained from blood. V and J are TRBV9 and TRBJ2-7, with 9 bases identical to TRBD2. The source of this sequence is a man between 65 and 85 years old in good health. CDR3 amino acids: CASSLAGDVYEQYF. CDR3 DNA: TGTGCCAGCAGCTTAGCGGGAGACGTGTACGAGCAGTACTTC.